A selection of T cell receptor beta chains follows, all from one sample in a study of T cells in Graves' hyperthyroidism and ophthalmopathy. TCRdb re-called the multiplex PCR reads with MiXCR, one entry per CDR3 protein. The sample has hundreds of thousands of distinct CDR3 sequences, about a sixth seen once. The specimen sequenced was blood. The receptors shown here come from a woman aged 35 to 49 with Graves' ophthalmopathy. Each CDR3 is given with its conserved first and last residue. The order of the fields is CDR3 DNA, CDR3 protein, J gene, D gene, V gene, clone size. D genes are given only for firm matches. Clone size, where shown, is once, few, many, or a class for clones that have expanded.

TGCAGTGACCTGGACGGAACCTACGAGCAGTACTTC CSDLDGTYEQYF TRBJ2-7 NA TRBV20-1 NA
TGTGCCAGCACCAAGGACAGGGGCGGTTCACCCCTCCACTTT CASTKDRGGSPLHF TRBJ1-6 TRBD1 TRBV12-3/TRBV12-4 few
TGTGCCAGCAGACCGACGATCTTGGACACTGAAGCTTTCTTT CASRPTILDTEAFF TRBJ1-1 NA TRBV7-2 few
TGCAGCGTTGAAGAGGCAGGGGGCGTCTATGGCTACACCTTC CSVEEAGGVYGYTF TRBJ1-2 TRBD1 TRBV29-1 NA
TGTGCCAGCAGTCCCGGACAGTATGAAGCTTTCTTT CASSPGQYEAFF TRBJ1-1 NA TRBV12-3/TRBV12-4 many
TGTGCCAGCACGGGGGGTTCCCAAGAGACCCAGTACTTC CASTGGSQETQYF TRBJ2-5 TRBD2 TRBV27 many
TGTGCCAGCTCCAATAGCGGGAAAGGGGTTGTAGGGAACGTCCTGACTTTC CASSNSGKGVVGNVLTF TRBJ2-6 TRBD2 TRBV6-1 NA
TGTGCCAGCAGCTTAGGTCACGGGAACTACAATGAGCAGTTCTTC CASSLGHGNYNEQFF TRBJ2-1 NA TRBV7-9 many
TGTGCCATCAGCACGTGGACGGGGTTAGCTAAAGAGCAGTACTTC CAISTWTGLAKEQYF TRBJ2-7 NA TRBV10-3 many
TGTGCCAGCAGCGTAGAGGGGACAGTAGTCTCTGGAAACACCATATATTTT CASSVEGTVVSGNTIYF TRBJ1-3 TRBD1 TRBV9 NA
TGTGCCTGGCTAAAAACAGGGGGCGAGAAGAAAAAACTGTTTTTT CAWLKTGGEKKKLFF TRBJ1-4 TRBD1 TRBV30 many